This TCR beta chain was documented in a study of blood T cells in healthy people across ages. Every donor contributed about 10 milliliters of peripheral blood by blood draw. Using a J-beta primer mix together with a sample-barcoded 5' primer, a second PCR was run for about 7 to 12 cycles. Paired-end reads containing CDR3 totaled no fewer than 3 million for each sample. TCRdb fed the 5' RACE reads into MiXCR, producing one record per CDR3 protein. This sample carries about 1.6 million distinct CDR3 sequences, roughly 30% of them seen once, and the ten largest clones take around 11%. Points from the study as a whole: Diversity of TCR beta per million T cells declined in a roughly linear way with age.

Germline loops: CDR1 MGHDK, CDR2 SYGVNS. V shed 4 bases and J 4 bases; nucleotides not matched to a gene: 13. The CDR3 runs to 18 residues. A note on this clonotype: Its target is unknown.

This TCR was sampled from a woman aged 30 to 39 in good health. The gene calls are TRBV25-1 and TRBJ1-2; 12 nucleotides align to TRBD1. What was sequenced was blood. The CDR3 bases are TGTGCCAGCAGTGGGGGACCCCGGGGGACAGGGGGCCTCTATGGCTACACCTTC. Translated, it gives CASSGGPRGTGGLYGYTF.